One sample yielded the 3 T cell receptor beta chains listed below, sequenced in a study of blood T cell repertoires in COVID-19. TCRdb's table, derived via immunoSEQ multiplex PCR, lists solely in-frame clones and lacks some. The sample consists of about 150,000 clones, 75% to 90% of them appearing once. Sequences were obtained from peripheral blood. These receptors were taken from a man aged 18 to 35 with COVID-19, enrolled during active disease.

The chain employs TRBV11-2 and TRBJ2-7, with TRBD2 as a possible D gene (5 bases). The V gene's germline CDR1 is SGHAT and CDR2 FQNNGV. V gave up 0 bases and J gave up 5 bases, with 14 bases separating them. This CDR3 is built from 15 residues. CDR3 sequence: CASSLEAGPWDEQYF. CDR3 nucleotide sequence: TGTGCCAGCAGCTTAGAGGCGGGTCCCTGGGACGAGCAGTACTTC.

This clone appeared a single time. The rearrangement links TRBV10-2 to TRBJ2-6; possibly TRBD1 for D (5 bases). V dropped 10 bases and J dropped 4 bases, with 14 bases sitting between them. From germline, CDR1 is WSHSY and CDR2 SAAADI. The CDR3 extends over 14 amino acids. CDR3 DNA: TGCGCCACCTCCCCAGGGTACGGGGCCAACGTCCTGACTTTC. Its translation: CATSPGYGANVLTF.

This sequence joins TRBV24-1 and TRBJ2-1, with TRBD1 matching over 7 bases. CDR1 KGHDR and CDR2 SFDVKD come from the germline V gene. The CDR3 is 15 residues long. The V and J ends lost 7 bases and 6 bases, in that order; junction bases with no gene match: 11. The CDR3 coding sequence is TGTGCCACCAGCGGATTTTCGACAGGGTCCAATGAGCAGTTCTTC. Translating gives CATSGFSTGSNEQFF.